The entry below gives a single T cell receptor (beta chain) sequence along with its context. The sample belongs to a study of technical replicates of blood from a few donors. Germline lookup yields CDR1 MDHEN and CDR2 SYDVKM. Trimming removed 2 bases at V and 1 base at J, with 15 bases between. The CDR3 runs 17 residues. The repertoire was sequenced with immunoSEQ multiplex PCR; TCRdb's copy has only in-frame clones and lacks some. The data contain roughly 68,000 clones, 95% to 98% of them seen just once; the ten biggest clones take up more than 0.25%. The sample consisted of T cells isolated from PBMCs. The clonotype comes from a human donor in good health. The chain employs TRBV28 and TRBJ2-1, with a possible D match to TRBD2 (5 bases). The CDR3 reads CASSLNPELVSYNEQFF. CDR3 coding DNA: TGTGCCAGCAGTTTAAACCCCGAACTAGTTTCCTACAATGAGCAGTTCTTC. Full variable domain (rest looked up from reference TRBV28 and TRBJ2-1): DVKVTQSSRYLVKRTGEKVFLECVQDMDHENMFWYRQDPGLGLRLIYFSYDVKMKEKGDIPEGYSVSREKKERFSLILESASTNQTSMYLCASSLNPELVSYNEQFFGPGTRLTVL.